Following are 10 T cell receptor beta chains from one sample sequenced in a study of blood T cells in healthy people across ages. Next came a second PCR, run for about 7 to 12 cycles, which used a sample-barcoded 5' primer along with a J-beta primer mix. TCRdb re-called the 5' RACE reads with MiXCR, one entry per CDR3 protein. The table lists 1.5 million to 2 million distinct CDR3 sequences, about 30% of them singletons. Sequencing was done on a sample of blood. The receptors were gathered from a woman in her 30s in good health.

In the case of this clonotype: An end of the junction differs from the germline gene, which may be a read error. The chain recombines TRBV10-3 with TRBJ2-1; D is ambiguous. Per the germline V gene, CDR1 is ENHRY and CDR2 is SYGVKD. The CDR3 has 12 amino acids. For the CDR3, the DNA is TGTGTCATCCACGGCGGCGGCAATGAGCAGTTCTTC. Its protein is CVIHGGGNEQFF.

As to this clonotype: A read error may be the cause here, since a much bigger clone is one base away. The chain combines TRBV29-1 with TRBJ2-1; 8 nucleotides line up with TRBD2. The J call may be faulty, since TRBJ2-7 better matches the DNA end. This CDR3 region has 16 residues. Germline values: CDR1 SQVTM, CDR2 ANQGSEA. CDR3 bases: TGCAGCGTTGTACGGGGGGGAGGCCCATCCTACAATGAGCAGTACTTC. It codes for CSVVRGGGPSYNEQYF.

The rearrangement uses TRBV7-9 and TRBJ2-1, with a possible D match to TRBD1 (6 bases). Germline lookup yields CDR1 SEHNR and CDR2 FQNEAQ (reference sequence). CDR3 length equals 15 residues. V dropped 5 bases and J dropped 9 bases, with 20 bases sitting between them. CDR3 residues: CASSLPGSIGGEQFF. CDR3 nucleotides: TGTGCCAGCAGCCTCCCCGGGTCCATAGGGGGTGAGCAGTTCTTC. The full variable domain, with the rest looked up from reference TRBV7-9 and TRBJ2-1, is DTGVSQNPRHKITKRGQNVTFRCDPISEHNRLYWYRQTLGQGPEFLTYFQNEAQLEKSRLLSDRFSAERPKGSFSTLEIQRTEQGDSAMYLCASSLPGSIGGEQFFGPGTRLTVL.

This clonotype has more than one count but fewer than ten. The V gene is TRBV28, the J gene TRBJ2-7; D gene unclear. This CDR3 spans 13 amino acids. The V and J ends lost 8 bases and 0 bases respectively, with 11 bases between them. Germline V gene data show CDR1 as MDHEN and CDR2 as SYDVKM. The CDR3 DNA reads as TGTGCCAGCCACGAAGGTAGCTCCTACGAGCAGTACTTC. Translating gives CASHEGSSYEQYF.

This clonotype was observed at least ten times. The V gene is TRBV11-2, the J gene TRBJ2-7; perhaps TRBD1 as D (6 bases). Per germline, CDR1 SGHAT and CDR2 FQNNGV. This CDR3 region has 15 residues. Between the trimmed V and J ends, which lost 0 bases and 3 bases, there was a span of 12 bases. The CDR3 DNA reads as TGTGCCAGCAGCTTAGATCGCAGGGGAAGCTACGAGCAGTACTTC. Its translation is CASSLDRRGSYEQYF.

This clonotype came up many times. The V gene is TRBV11-2, the J gene TRBJ2-7, with no clear D. Trimming took 5 bases from V and 7 from J, leaving 12 bases between them. The length of the CDR3 is 12 residues. Germline V lookup: CDR1 SGHAT, CDR2 FQNNGV. Written as DNA, the CDR3 is TGTGCCAGCAGCCCTCGTAATGGGGAGCAGTACTTC. Its translation is CASSPRNGEQYF.

This clonotype was observed many times. The chain has TRBV5-1 and TRBJ2-1, with D possibly being TRBD2 (6 bases). V lost 6 bases to trimming and J lost 7 bases, with 8 bases between them. The CDR3 is made up of 11 amino acids. Germline V gene lookup returns CDR1 SGHRS and CDR2 YFSETQ. CDR3 DNA: TGCGCCAGCACGGGGGTGAATGAGCAGTTCTTC. Protein sequence: CASTGVNEQFF.

This clonotype was detected many times. The J gene is TRBJ2-1, the V gene TRBV29-1, with D tentatively TRBD1 (5 bases). V gave up 4 bases and J gave up 6 bases, with 7 bases separating them. The CDR3 runs 11 residues. Germline-derived CDR1 and CDR2 are SQVTM and ANQGSEA. The CDR3 protein is CSVARANEQFF. The CDR3 DNA follows: TGCAGCGTTGCCAGGGCCAATGAGCAGTTCTTC.

Points on this clonotype: This may arise from a read error, as a much more abundant clone is one base away. J is TRBJ2-1 and V is TRBV2; D may correspond to TRBD1 or TRBD2 (6 bases each). The end of the DNA is better explained by TRBJ2-7, so the J call may be wrong. The CDR3 has 12 amino acids. CDR1 SNHLY and CDR2 FYNNEI come from the germline V gene. CDR3 loop: CASSGGDNEQYF. The CDR3 DNA sequence: TGTGCCAGCAGTGGGGGGGACAATGAGCAGTACTTC.

Regarding this clonotype: An end of the junction does not agree with germline; a read error may underlie this. This sequence joins TRBV4-3 and TRBJ1-4; no clear D gene. Germline CDR1 and CDR2: LGHNA and YSLEER. This CDR3 region has 18 residues. The chain's CDR3 is CAGSQDSGVGGKSEKLFF. CDR3 DNA sequence: TGCGCCGGCAGCCAAGATTCGGGTGTAGGAGGGAAGAGTGAAAAACTGTTTTTT.